The 32 T cell receptor beta chains listed next were all sequenced from one sample in a study of identical twins. One entry per CDR3 protein, called by TCRdb with MiXCR from the 5' RACE reads. The data hold some 570,000 distinct CDR3 sequences, with around 20% observed a single time. The same sample was also studied in work on yellow fever vaccine responses in identical twins.

The sample comprised CD4+ T cells sorted from blood. These receptors all stem from a woman younger than 35 in good health.

Only a few counts were recorded for this clonotype. This sequence joins TRBV20-1 and TRBJ2-1; possible D gene TRBD2, 6 bases. V lost 4 bases, J lost 0 bases, and 13 bases lay in between. CDR1 DFQATT and CDR2 SNEGSKA come from the germline V gene (reference sequence). This CDR3 contains 15 residues. Here the CDR3 reads CSATLSGSSYNEQFF. CDR3 in DNA: TGCAGTGCTACCCTTAGCGGAAGCTCCTACAATGAGCAGTTCTTC.

This clonotype has only one observation. The rearrangement joins TRBV11-2 to TRBJ2-3, with unresolved D. CDR1 and CDR2 (germline): SGHAT, FQNNGV. This CDR3 spans 15 amino acids. Deletions cut 1 base from V and 3 bases from J, with 11 bases between. This chain's CDR3 is CASSLVFFSTDTQYF. Here the CDR3 DNA reads TGTGCCAGCAGCTTAGTGTTTTTTTCGACAGATACGCAGTATTTT.

This chain uses TRBV24-1 with TRBJ1-5, with 7 bases aligning to TRBD1. In germline, CDR1 is KGHDR, CDR2 SFDVKD. The CDR3 is 15 residues long. J was trimmed by 6 bases and V by 9 bases; bases with no gene match: 13. CDR3 protein: CATPSPSGGFQPQHF. The DNA for the CDR3 is TGTGCCACCCCTAGTCCTTCAGGGGGATTTCAGCCCCAGCATTTT.

The rearrangement links TRBV10-2 to TRBJ2-1; TRBD1 aligns across 9 bases. This CDR3 has 15 amino acids. CDR1 is WSHSY, CDR2 SAAADI, per germline. V lost 6 bases, J lost 6 bases, and 9 bases stayed unmatched. The CDR3 region is CASRKGQGNANEQFF. CDR3 DNA: TGCGCCAGCAGGAAGGGACAGGGAAATGCCAATGAGCAGTTCTTC.

This clonotype was counted between two and nine times. The CDR3 coding sequence is TGTGCCAGCAGACGACCTGCGGGGGGGCGATCTCCCTACGAGCAGTACGTC. As protein: CASRRPAGGRSPYEQYV. The rearrangement uses TRBV12-3 or TRBV12-4 and TRBJ2-7; 9 bases fit TRBD2. This CDR3 has 17 amino acids. V was clipped by 6 bases and J by 2 bases; unmatched bases: 14.

In this sample, this clonotype turned up a few times. The genes are TRBV11-2 and TRBJ2-5; TRBD2 matches at 11 bases. CDR3 size: 16 residues. Germline V gives CDR1 SGHAT, CDR2 FQNNGV. V trimming: 5 bases; J trimming: 7 bases; junction bases outside the gene matches: 12. The DNA for the CDR3 is TGTGCCAGCAGCATTATCCTAGCGGGGGGTCTCGGGACCCAGTACTTC. Translation gives CASSIILAGGLGTQYF.

This clonotype was counted only a few times. The chain employs TRBV28 and TRBJ1-2; unclear D gene. CDR3 length equals 13 residues. The germline V and J ends were trimmed by 3 bases and 3 bases, with 8 bases remaining between them. Germline V gene sequence: CDR1 MDHEN, CDR2 SYDVKM. The CDR3, as DNA: TGTGCCAGCAGTTTTGTAGGAGACTATGGCTACACCTTC. The encoded protein is CASSFVGDYGYTF.

The chain links TRBV6-1 to TRBJ2-7; TRBD1 might be the D (6 bases). The CDR3 contains 13 residues. Deletions cut 6 bases from V and 4 bases from J, with 13 bases between. CDR1 is MNHNS, CDR2 SASEGT, per germline. The CDR3 loop reads CASRGTTTYEQYF. The CDR3 region has the DNA TGTGCCAGCAGGGGGACAACAACATACGAGCAGTACTTC.

The J gene is TRBJ2-1, the V gene TRBV20-1, with 15 bases lining up with TRBD2. The CDR3 sequence is 16 residues long. The V segment lost 4 bases and the J segment 8 bases; nucleotides outside the gene matches: 9. CDR1 DFQATT and CDR2 SNEGSKA come from the germline V gene (reference sequence). CDR3 bases: TGCAGTGCTATTACCGGGACTAGCGGGAGGTATTATGAGCAGTTCTTC. Translation: CSAITGTSGRYYEQFF.

This clonotype appeared a few times. The chain couples TRBV5-1 to TRBJ2-1; 8 positions match TRBD1. The germline CDR1 and CDR2 sequences are SGHRS and YFSETQ. V was clipped by 4 bases and J by 10 bases; unmatched bases: 7. The length of the CDR3 is 13 residues. The CDR3: CASSPDREGEQFF. The CDR3 DNA sequence: TGCGCCAGCAGCCCGGACAGGGAAGGGGAGCAGTTCTTC. Filled out from reference TRBV5-1 and TRBJ2-1, the complete variable domain reads KAGVTQTPRYLIKTRGQQVTLSCSPISGHRSVSWYQQTPGQGLQFLFEYFSETQRNKGNFPGRFSGRQFSNSRSEMNVSTLELGDSALYLCASSPDREGEQFFGPGTRLTVL.

Ten or more counts support this clonotype. V is TRBV29-1 and J is TRBJ1-1; D is possibly TRBD1 (6 bases). The CDR3 runs to 14 residues. Trimming pared 4 bases from V and 1 base from J, leaving 13 bases between. Germline V gene sequence: CDR1 SQVTM, CDR2 ANQGSEA. The chain's CDR3 is CSVVTGTRNTEAFF. CDR3 coding DNA: TGCAGCGTTGTGACAGGAACCCGGAACACTGAAGCTTTCTTT.

This clonotype was observed at least ten times. The chain links TRBV10-2 to TRBJ1-1; a weak D match, TRBD1 (5 bases). This CDR3 is 13 amino acids long. Trimming removed 9 bases at V and 1 base at J, with 12 bases between. Germline V gene lookup returns CDR1 WSHSY and CDR2 SAAADI. CDR3 coding DNA: TGCGCCAGTGGGTTGGGGCCGAACACTGAAGCTTTCTTT. Amino acid sequence: CASGLGPNTEAFF.

CDR3 nucleotides: TGCGCCAGCAGCCAGGTTGCCGGGACCCGGCAAGACTCCTACGAGCAGTACTTC. Encoded protein: CASSQVAGTRQDSYEQYF. The chain joins TRBV4-1 to TRBJ2-7; D tentatively fits TRBD1 or TRBD2 (5 bases each). V was clipped by 3 bases and J by 0 bases, with 21 bases between them. There are 18 residues in the CDR3. The germline V gene has CDR1 MGHRA and CDR2 YSYEKL.

The chain combines TRBV12-3 or TRBV12-4 with TRBJ2-1; 8 nucleotides line up with TRBD1. Trimming removed 1 base from V and 2 bases from J; junction bases left unmatched: 4. The CDR3 is 16 residues long. CDR3 in amino acids: CASSLDRGAPYNEQFF. The CDR3 DNA reads TGTGCCAGCAGTTTAGACAGGGGGGCCCCCTACAATGAGCAGTTCTTC.

This clonotype was counted only a few times. The chain joins TRBV12-3 or TRBV12-4 to TRBJ1-3; a possible D gene is TRBD1 (6 bases). The CDR3 has 16 residues. Trimming removed 4 bases from V and 3 bases from J, with 16 bases in between. This chain's CDR3 is CASSWRNRVNGNTIYF. The CDR3 DNA sequence: TGTGCCAGCAGTTGGAGAAACAGGGTGAATGGAAACACCATATATTTT.

This clonotype was seen more than once but under ten times. The rearrangement joins TRBV10-3 to TRBJ1-4; D call uncertain. From germline, CDR1 is ENHRY and CDR2 SYGVKD. The length of the CDR3 is 13 residues. V was pared by 2 bases and J by 8 bases, with 9 bases between. CDR3 sequence (DNA): TGTGCCATCAGTGAGAGGGTCGGCGAAAAACTGTTTTTT. Protein product: CAISERVGEKLFF.

In its sample, this clonotype was seen many times. The chain uses TRBV20-1 and TRBJ1-2, with 7 positions matching TRBD1. CDR1 and CDR2 from the germline V gene are DFQATT and SNEGSKA (reference sequence). CDR3 size: 11 residues. The CDR3 loop reads CIAGTDYGYTF. The CDR3 region has the DNA TGCATCGCCGGGACAGATTATGGCTACACCTTC.

A single count supports this clonotype. The chain carries TRBV20-1 and TRBJ2-1, with D uncertain. The CDR3 spans 14 residues. Germline CDR1 reads DFQATT; CDR2 reads SNEGSKA (reference sequence). V was shortened by 5 bases and J by 7 bases, with 18 bases between the two germline ends. The CDR3 DNA reads TGCAGTGCTCATGTCGGGCCGCTTCGGAATGAGCAGTTCTTC. It specifies CSAHVGPLRNEQFF.

V usage is TRBV6-1 and J usage is TRBJ2-7, with a weak D call TRBD1 (5 bases). This CDR3 region has 11 residues. Between the trimmed V and J ends, which lost 7 bases and 4 bases, there was a span of 8 bases. Germline lookup yields CDR1 MNHNS and CDR2 SASEGT. CDR3 sequence reads: CASTKGYEQYV. The CDR3 DNA sequence: TGTGCCAGCACCAAGGGGTACGAGCAGTACGTC.

This clonotype has only a few counts. The rearrangement links TRBV3-1 to TRBJ2-5; 12 bases map to TRBD2. The CDR3 has 16 amino acids. The V gene end was trimmed by 5 bases and the J gene end by 4 bases; junction bases not matched to a gene: 8. The V gene's germline CDR1 is LGHDT and CDR2 YNNKEL (reference sequence). CDR3 region: CASSSWTSGVGETQYF. The CDR3 DNA reads TGTGCCAGCAGCTCATGGACTAGCGGGGTAGGAGAGACCCAGTACTTC.

The chain uses TRBV24-1 and TRBJ2-1, with TRBD1 matching over 8 bases. J was trimmed by 2 bases and V by 5 bases; bases with no gene match: 7. This CDR3 spans 16 amino acids. From germline, CDR1 is KGHDR and CDR2 SFDVKD. The CDR3 reads CATSVGQATPYNEQFF. The CDR3, as DNA: TGTGCCACCAGTGTGGGACAGGCGACCCCCTACAATGAGCAGTTCTTC.

The CDR3 spells CASSLRGGPTTGELFF. CDR3 sequence (DNA): TGTGCCAGTTCCCTCCGCGGGGGGCCGACGACCGGGGAGCTGTTTTTT. This rearrangement joins TRBV7-6 to TRBJ2-2; 8 bases map to TRBD2. V was clipped by 9 bases and J by 5 bases; unmatched bases: 14. CDR3 length: 16 residues. The germline V gene has CDR1 SGHVS and CDR2 FNYEAQ.

The sample holds a few counts of this clonotype. The chain employs TRBV6-1 and TRBJ1-1; the D is unclear. The germline V gene has CDR1 MNHNS and CDR2 SASEGT. This CDR3 spans 16 amino acids. V lost 6 bases to trimming and J lost 1 base, with 18 bases between them. CDR3 loop: CASSPSPRQANTEAFF. In nucleotides, the CDR3 is TGTGCCAGCAGCCCCTCCCCCCGTCAGGCGAACACTGAAGCTTTCTTT.

The V call is TRBV12-3 or TRBV12-4, the J call TRBJ1-2, with 8 positions matching TRBD1. V lost 5 bases, J lost 3 bases, and 8 bases stayed unmatched. The CDR3 totals 15 residues. The DNA for the CDR3 is TGTGCCAGCAGTCCCCTGGACAGGGACGACTATGGCTACACCTTC. It is translated as CASSPLDRDDYGYTF.

This clonotype has a handful of counts. This chain joins TRBV3-1 and TRBJ2-1; D uncertain. V lost 3 bases, J lost 0 bases, and 12 bases lay in between. The CDR3 extends over 16 amino acids. CDR1 and CDR2 from the germline V gene are LGHDT and YNNKEL (reference sequence). DNA of the CDR3: TGTGCCAGCAGCCAGTCGGCCAGCCTCTCCTACAATGAGCAGTTCTTC. As protein: CASSQSASLSYNEQFF.

There are a few counts of this clonotype. The V call is TRBV2, the J call TRBJ2-5; D is unresolved. The length of the CDR3 is 12 residues. Germline-derived CDR1 and CDR2 are SNHLY and FYNNEI. Trimming shortened V by 0 bases and J by 3 bases, and 2 bases separated the two germline ends. This CDR3 reads CASSEAEETQYF. CDR3 nucleotides: TGTGCCAGCAGTGAAGCGGAAGAGACCCAGTACTTC.

This clonotype was detected a few times. This chain connects TRBV27 to TRBJ2-5; a possible D gene is TRBD2 (7 bases). V was shortened by 5 bases and J by 7 bases, with 20 bases between the two germline ends. The CDR3 totals 15 residues. In germline, CDR1 is MNHEY, CDR2 SMNVEV (reference sequence). As DNA, the CDR3 is TGTGCCAGCAGTGATGGGGGGGGCCCTCCGGGGACCCAGTACTTC. Residues: CASSDGGGPPGTQYF.

The chain recombines TRBV7-9 with TRBJ2-1; perhaps TRBD2 as D (6 bases). From germline, CDR1 is SEHNR and CDR2 FQNEAQ (reference sequence). Trimming took off 5 bases at V and 2 bases at J, with 10 bases between the two ends. The CDR3 spans 14 residues. The CDR3 DNA follows: TGTGCCAGCAGCATTAGCGGAACCTACAATGAGCAGTTCTTC. This gives the protein CASSISGTYNEQFF.

The chain uses TRBV10-1 and TRBJ2-2; TRBD1 might be the D (6 bases). Germline values: CDR1 WNHNN, CDR2 SYGVQD (reference sequence). This CDR3 region has 14 residues. The V end was cut by 4 bases, the J end by 3 bases, with 9 bases between. The CDR3 reads CASSGDIYTGELFF. The CDR3 DNA sequence: TGCGCCAGCAGTGGGGACATATACACCGGGGAGCTGTTTTTT.

The chain employs TRBV10-3 and TRBJ2-2; D perhaps matches TRBD2 (5 bases). V was trimmed by 0 bases and J by 4 bases, leaving 6 bases between them. The germline gives CDR1 ENHRY, CDR2 SYGVKD. CDR3 length equals 14 residues. CDR3 amino acids: CAISESDFTGELFF. As DNA, the CDR3 is TGTGCCATCAGTGAGTCGGACTTCACCGGGGAGCTGTTTTTT.

A few counts support this clonotype. The rearrangement links TRBV7-2 to TRBJ1-4; possibly TRBD1 for D (6 bases). This CDR3 has 12 residues. V lost 6 bases, J lost 8 bases, and 10 bases lay in between. Looked up from germline, CDR1 is SGHTA and CDR2 is FQGNSA. The CDR3 region is CASSPDREKLFF. The CDR3 DNA reads TGTGCCAGCAGTCCCGACAGGGAAAAACTGTTTTTT. The full variable domain, with the rest looked up from reference TRBV7-2 and TRBJ1-4, is GAGVSQSPSNKVTEKGKDVELRCDPISGHTALYWYRQSLGQGLEFLIYFQGNSAPDKSGLPSDRFSAERTGGSVSTLTIQRTQQEDSAVYLCASSPDREKLFFGSGTQLSVL.

Written as DNA, the CDR3 is TGTGCCAGCAGTTTAGGTGGGAGGGGCGACTACGAGCAGTACTTC. It is translated as CASSLGGRGDYEQYF. This chain links TRBV27 with TRBJ2-7, with 7 nucleotides matching TRBD2. The CDR3 totals 15 residues. CDR1 is MNHEY, CDR2 SMNVEV, per germline (reference sequence). Losses at the gene ends were 2 bases for V and 3 bases for J; bases not matched to a gene: 7.